This TCR beta chain stems from a study of T cells in Graves' hyperthyroidism and ophthalmopathy. General study findings and limits: Clonotypes that were expanded in thyroid above 0.001 mostly appeared in blood too.

Hyperthyroidism in the patients, aged 18 to 65, was newly diagnosed and under 2 months in duration. Diagnoses used clinical symptoms, serum thyroxine and TRAb, thyroid ultrasound and orbital computed tomography. The CDR3 contains 14 residues. Germline values: CDR1 DFQATT, CDR2 SNEGSKA (reference sequence). With 1 base removed from V and 1 base from J, the gap between germline ends came to 10 bases. RNA transcripts gave rise to amplified TCR beta CDR3 regions. Initially, a first-round RT-PCR of the TCR CDR3 employed the HTBI primer set. MiXCR, run by TCRdb on the multiplex PCR reads, gives a single entry per CDR3 protein. In the table there are 750,000 to 950,000 distinct CDR3 sequences, more than 30% of which are singletons. As to this clonotype: The antigen remains unidentified.

The gene calls are TRBV20-1 and TRBJ2-5; unclear D gene. What was sequenced was blood. This TCR came from a man aged 18 to 35 with Graves' hyperthyroidism. The CDR3, as DNA: TGCAGTGCTAGAGTTGGCGGAAGCCAAGAGACCCAGTACTTC. Encoded protein: CSARVGGSQETQYF.